This T cell receptor beta chain appears in the sequencing data of a study of T-cell memory formation after mild COVID-19. The CDR3 extends over 16 amino acids. The V gene's germline CDR1 is KGHSH and CDR2 LQKENI. V was pared by 0 bases and J by 5 bases, with 16 bases between. A few counts support this clonotype. TCRdb analysed the 5' RACE reads with MiXCR anew, one entry per CDR3 protein. The table records roughly 150,000 distinct CDR3 sequences, 10% to 15% of them present only once. This clonotype was sampled from a man aged 18 to 30 who had mild COVID-19 (a few samples of this study predate the infection). Cell type and time point are not known. The chain uses TRBV18 and TRBJ1-2; D might be TRBD1 (5 bases). Material: PBMCs or a T cell subset sorted from them (not recorded which). The CDR3 loop reads CASSPPRGEGKYGYTF. The CDR3 coding sequence is TGTGCCAGCTCACCACCGAGGGGAGAGGGAAAATATGGCTACACCTTC.